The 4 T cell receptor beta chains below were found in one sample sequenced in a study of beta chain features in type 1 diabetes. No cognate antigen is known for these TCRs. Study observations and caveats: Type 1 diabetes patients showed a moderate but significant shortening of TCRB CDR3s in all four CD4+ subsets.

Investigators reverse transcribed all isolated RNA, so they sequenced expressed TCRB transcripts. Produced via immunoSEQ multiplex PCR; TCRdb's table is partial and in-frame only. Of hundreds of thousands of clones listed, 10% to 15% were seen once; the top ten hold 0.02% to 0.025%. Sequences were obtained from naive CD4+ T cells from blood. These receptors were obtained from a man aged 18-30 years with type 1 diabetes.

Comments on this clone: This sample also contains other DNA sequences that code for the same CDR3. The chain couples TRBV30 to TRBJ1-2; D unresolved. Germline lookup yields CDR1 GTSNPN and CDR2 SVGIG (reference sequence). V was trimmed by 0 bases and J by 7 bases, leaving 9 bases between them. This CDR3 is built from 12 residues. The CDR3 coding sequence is TGTGCCTGGAGTGTACTACGAGCTGGCTACACCTTC. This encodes CAWSVLRAGYTF.

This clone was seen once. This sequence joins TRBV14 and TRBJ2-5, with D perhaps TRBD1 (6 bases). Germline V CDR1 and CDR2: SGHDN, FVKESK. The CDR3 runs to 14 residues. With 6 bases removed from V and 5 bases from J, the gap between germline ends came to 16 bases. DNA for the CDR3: TGTGCCAGCAGTTCTACAGGGATTTTGGAGACCCAGTACTTC. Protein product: CASSSTGILETQYF.

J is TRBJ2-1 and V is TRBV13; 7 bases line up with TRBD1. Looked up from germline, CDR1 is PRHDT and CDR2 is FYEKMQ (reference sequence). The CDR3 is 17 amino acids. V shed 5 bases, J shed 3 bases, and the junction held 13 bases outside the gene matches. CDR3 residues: CASSRPTGDNYYNEQFF. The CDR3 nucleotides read TGTGCCAGCAGCCGCCCCACAGGGGACAATTACTACAATGAGCAGTTCTTC.

The CDR3: CASSGDRGYDEQYF. In nucleotides, the CDR3 is TGTGCCAGCAGCGGGGACAGGGGGTACGACGAGCAGTACTTC. The rearrangement joins TRBV2 to TRBJ2-7; 11 positions agree with TRBD1. In germline, CDR1 is SNHLY, CDR2 FYNNEI. V dropped 6 bases and J dropped 5; count of bases not matched to a gene: 6. CDR3 length: 14 amino acids.